A single sample is the source of the 20 T cell receptor beta chains below, sequenced in a study of cytomegalovirus exposure and HLA in healthy donors. The PCR used 60 Vbeta and 13 Jbeta primers. Produced via immunoSEQ multiplex PCR; TCRdb's table is partial and in-frame only. In the table there are 95,000 to 110,000 clones, roughly 66% of which are singletons. The sequenced material came from PBMCs. The receptors here all came from a woman aged 50 to 60 in good health and CMV-seronegative.

The chain recombines TRBV11-2 with TRBJ2-2, with 8 nucleotides matching TRBD2. V lost 3 bases and J lost 1; bases outside the gene matches: 10. The V gene's germline CDR1 is SGHAT and CDR2 FQNNGV. This CDR3 spans 18 amino acids. As DNA, the CDR3 is TGTGCCAGCAGCTTTAGAGGGACTAGTCCCTTGAACACCGGGGAGCTGTTTTTT. Translated, it gives CASSFRGTSPLNTGELFF.

This sequence joins TRBV19 and TRBJ1-2; D is undetermined. This CDR3 has 13 amino acids. From germline, CDR1 is LNHDA and CDR2 SQIVND (reference sequence). Trimming cost V 7 bases and J 0 bases, with 9 bases left between them. The CDR3 DNA reads as TGTGCCAGTATCCCACGAGCTAACTATGGCTACACCTTC. As protein: CASIPRANYGYTF.

This clone was seen more than once but under ten times. The rearrangement links TRBV6-1 to TRBJ1-6; 7 bases agree with TRBD1. The germline V gene encodes CDR1 MNHNS and CDR2 SASEGT. CDR3 length: 16 amino acids. V gave up 6 bases and J gave up 5 bases; unmatched junction bases: 10. The CDR3 protein is CASRERQGSDNSPLHF. Here the CDR3 DNA reads TGTGCCAGCAGGGAAAGACAGGGAAGCGATAATTCACCCCTCCACTTT.

A remark on this clone: Other DNA sequences in the same sample also yield this CDR3. The chain carries TRBV6-5 and TRBJ1-6, with TRBD1 matching over 7 bases. The CDR3 is 15 residues long. Per the germline V gene, CDR1 is MNHEY and CDR2 is SVGAGI. The J segment lost 6 bases and the V segment lost 8 bases, leaving 10 bases of the junction unmatched. The CDR3 is CASGSWTGLNSPLHF. In DNA, the CDR3 is TGTGCCAGCGGAAGTTGGACAGGACTTAATTCACCCCTCCACTTT.

J is TRBJ1-5 and V is TRBV7-6; 7 bases align to TRBD1. The CDR3 extends over 13 amino acids. Germline V gene data show CDR1 as SGHVS and CDR2 as FNYEAQ. V shed 5 bases, J shed 7 bases, and the junction held 5 bases outside the gene matches. The CDR3 protein is CASSPDRDQPQHF. The CDR3 DNA follows: TGTGCCAGCAGCCCTGACAGGGACCAGCCCCAGCATTTT.

This clone was observed a single time. This chain uses TRBV7-2 with TRBJ2-1; TRBD1 is a possible D gene (6 bases). CDR1 and CDR2 (germline): SGHTA, FQGNSA. With 0 bases removed from V and 12 bases from J, the gap between germline ends came to 9 bases. This CDR3 has 12 residues. Here the CDR3 reads CASSLAQGMQFF. The CDR3 DNA is TGTGCCAGCAGCTTAGCGCAGGGGATGCAGTTCTTC.

The V gene is TRBV27, the J gene TRBJ1-6, with 8 bases identical to TRBD1. Germline-derived CDR1 and CDR2 are MNHEY and SMNVEV (reference sequence). The CDR3 extends over 16 amino acids. Trimming removed 4 bases from V and 6 bases from J; junction bases left unmatched: 8. CDR3 region: CASSSFPGGVNSPLHF. In nucleotides, the CDR3 is TGTGCCAGCAGTTCATTCCCAGGGGGCGTTAATTCACCCCTCCACTTT.

The V and J genes are TRBV27 and TRBJ2-2, with 12 bases matching TRBD2. V lost 2 bases and J lost 2; bases outside the gene matches: 3. Germline V gene sequence: CDR1 MNHEY, CDR2 SMNVEV (reference sequence). The CDR3 is 17 amino acids. The CDR3 DNA reads as TGTGCCAGCAGTTTAGCTAGCGGGGGGGCCAACACCGGGGAGCTGTTTTTT. Translation gives CASSLASGGANTGELFF.

The J gene is TRBJ2-7, the V gene TRBV5-1; 13 bases agree with TRBD2. Germline V CDR1 and CDR2: SGHRS, YFSETQ. CDR3 length: 15 amino acids. V trimming: 4 bases; J trimming: 5 bases; junction bases outside the gene matches: 6. CDR3 protein: CASSRTSGSVNEQYF. The CDR3 DNA reads as TGCGCCAGCAGCCGGACTAGCGGGAGTGTGAACGAGCAGTACTTC. Variable domain in full (rest from reference TRBV5-1 and TRBJ2-7): KAGVTQTPRYLIKTRGQQVTLSCSPISGHRSVSWYQQTPGQGLQFLFEYFSETQRNKGNFPGRFSGRQFSNSRSEMNVSTLELGDSALYLCASSRTSGSVNEQYFGPGTRLTVT.

This clone was observed a handful of times. V and J are TRBV19 and TRBJ2-3; TRBD1 agrees at 7 bases. Germline V gene data show CDR1 as LNHDA and CDR2 as SQIVND (reference sequence). There are 15 residues in the CDR3. Trimming removed 10 bases from V and 6 bases from J; junction bases left unmatched: 16. DNA of the CDR3: TGTGCCACGTCGGACAGGCCCTTGAATGTTGATACGCAGTATTTT. Residues: CATSDRPLNVDTQYF. The entire variable domain, with the rest obtained from reference TRBV19 and TRBJ2-3, is as follows: DGGITQSPKYLFRKEGQNVTLSCEQNLNHDAMYWYRQDPGQGLRLIYYSQIVNDFQKGDIAEGYSVSREKKESFPLTVTSAQKNPTAFYLCATSDRPLNVDTQYFGPGTRLTVL.

V and J are TRBV20-1 and TRBJ2-1; no firm D call. V lost 5 bases, J lost 6 bases, and 8 bases lay in between. This CDR3 spans 11 amino acids. Germline V lookup: CDR1 DFQATT, CDR2 SNEGSKA (reference sequence). CDR3 loop: CSAGPTNEQFF. As DNA, the CDR3 is TGCAGTGCTGGCCCCACCAATGAGCAGTTCTTC.

CDR3 DNA sequence: TGTGCCAGCAGGACTAGCGAATTGACTGAGCAGTTCTTC. This encodes CASRTSELTEQFF. The chain has TRBV6-1 and TRBJ2-1; TRBD2 aligns across 8 bases. The CDR3 loop spans 13 amino acids. Germline trimming cut 6 bases from V and 9 bases from J; bases unmatched to any gene: 7. Germline assignment: CDR1 MNHNS and CDR2 SASEGT.

This clone was seen more than once but under ten times. The J gene is TRBJ2-1, the V gene TRBV5-4; perhaps TRBD1 as D (5 bases). Trimming removed 0 bases at V and 5 bases at J, with 9 bases between. The CDR3 spans 14 residues. CDR1 and CDR2 from the germline V gene are SGHNT and YYREEE (reference sequence). CDR3 nucleotides: TGTGCCAGCAGCTTGGGGGGCGGCGACAATGAGCAGTTCTTC. Translating it yields CASSLGGGDNEQFF.

The J gene is TRBJ2-7, the V gene TRBV15, with 9 bases that match TRBD1. Germline CDR1 and CDR2: LNHNV and YYDKDF (reference sequence). Trimming cost V 6 bases and J 5 bases; bases outside gene matches: 8. The CDR3 totals 14 residues. CDR3 region: CATRRDRVMDEQYF. The CDR3 DNA sequence: TGTGCCACCAGACGGGACAGGGTCATGGACGAGCAGTACTTC. The variable domain in full, completed from reference TRBV15 and TRBJ2-7, reads DAMVIQNPRYQVTQFGKPVTLSCSQTLNHNVMYWYQQKSSQAPKLLFHYYDKDFNNEADTPDNFQSRRPNTSFCFLDIRSPGLGDTAMYLCATRRDRVMDEQYFGPGTRLTVT.

This chain joins TRBV5-1 and TRBJ2-1; the D gene is possibly TRBD1 (5 bases). Germline V gene lookup returns CDR1 SGHRS and CDR2 YFSETQ. CDR3 length: 14 residues. V shed 1 base and J shed 12 bases, with 17 bases lying between them. The CDR3 region is CASSLQGTGWGQFF. For the CDR3, the DNA is TGCGCCAGCAGCTTGCAGGGAACTGGGTGGGGGCAGTTCTTC. The full variable domain, in which reference TRBV5-1 and TRBJ2-1 provide the parts outside the CDR3, is KAGVTQTPRYLIKTRGQQVTLSCSPISGHRSVSWYQQTPGQGLQFLFEYFSETQRNKGNFPGRFSGRQFSNSRSEMNVSTLELGDSALYLCASSLQGTGWGQFFGPGTRLTVL.

The chain has TRBV7-9 and TRBJ1-1; D may be TRBD1 (6 bases). Trimming cost V 1 base and J 0 bases, with 15 bases left between them. Germline-derived CDR1 and CDR2 are SEHNR and FQNEAQ (reference sequence). The CDR3 spans 17 residues. Here the CDR3 DNA reads TGTGCCAGCAGCTTAGGGCGGGGGGCCGGAATGAACACTGAAGCTTTCTTT. This encodes CASSLGRGAGMNTEAFF.

CDR3 sequence: CASSTGGGMNTEAFF. For the CDR3, the DNA is TGTGCCAGCAGCACAGGGGGGGGGATGAACACTGAAGCTTTCTTT. The V and J genes are TRBV5-4 and TRBJ1-1; 8 bases line up with TRBD1. The CDR3 is 15 residues long. The germline V gene has CDR1 SGHNT and CDR2 YYREEE (reference sequence). V gave up 4 bases and J gave up 0 bases; unmatched junction bases: 5.

This rearrangement joins TRBV7-8 to TRBJ2-5; weak D call: TRBD2 (5 bases). The J call is uncertain, as TRBJ2-7 better fits the DNA end. This CDR3 is 15 amino acids long. The V gene's germline CDR1 is SGHVS and CDR2 FQNEAQ. CDR3 protein: CASSLVDESGYEQYF. The CDR3 nucleotides are TGTGCCAGCAGCTTAGTCGATGAGAGCGGCTACGAGCAGTACTTC.

The V call is TRBV29-1, the J call TRBJ1-2; weak D call: TRBD1 (6 bases). Trimming stripped 3 bases from V and 2 bases from J, with 16 bases between. Looked up from germline, CDR1 is SQVTM and CDR2 is ANQGSEA. The length of the CDR3 is 15 residues. CDR3 DNA sequence: TGCAGCGTTGATCAGGACAGAGACATAAACTATGGCTACACCTTC. Its translation is CSVDQDRDINYGYTF. The full variable domain, completed using reference TRBV29-1 and TRBJ1-2, is SAVISQKPSRDICQRGTSLTIQCQVDSQVTMMFWYRQQPGQSLTLIATANQGSEATYESGFVIDKFPISRPNLTFSTLTVSNMSPEDSSIYLCSVDQDRDINYGYTFGSGTRLTVV.

This chain joins TRBV30 and TRBJ2-5; a weak D match, TRBD1 (6 bases). The CDR3 is made up of 15 amino acids. V lost 3 bases, J lost 1 base, and 15 bases lay in between. The V gene's germline CDR1 is GTSNPN and CDR2 SVGIG (reference sequence). The CDR3 nucleotides are TGTGCCTGGAGGGAACGGGTGGGGGCCCAAGAGACCCAGTACTTC. Amino acid sequence: CAWRERVGAQETQYF.